These 27 T cell receptor beta chains came from one sample sequenced in a study of cytomegalovirus exposure and HLA in healthy donors. The PCR made use of 60 Vbeta and 13 Jbeta primers. Clones were read by immunoSEQ multiplex PCR, and TCRdb kept only the in-frame ones, dropping some. The sample holds more than 90,000 clones, more than 70% seen once. Sequences were obtained from PBMCs. These receptors all come from a man between 50 and 59 years old in good health and CMV-seropositive.

The gene calls are TRBV18 and TRBJ2-5; 8 positions agree with TRBD2. Germline assignment: CDR1 KGHSH and CDR2 LQKENI. Losses at the gene ends were 3 bases for V and 2 bases for J; bases not matched to a gene: 11. The CDR3 runs 17 residues. The CDR3 bases are TGTGCCAGCTCACCTCAGCCGGGACGGGAGGGGCAAGAGACCCAGTACTTC. This gives the protein CASSPQPGREGQETQYF.

The genes are TRBV6-6 and TRBJ2-7, with TRBD1 as a possible D gene (6 bases). The V and J ends lost 2 bases and 8 bases respectively, with 19 bases between them. Germline CDR1 and CDR2: MNHNY and SVGAGI (reference sequence). The CDR3 is 15 amino acids. The CDR3 nucleotides read TGTGCCAGCAGTTACACAGGGCCAATCTACGCGAAGCAGTACTTC. It is translated as CASSYTGPIYAKQYF.

As to this clone: Other DNA sequences from this sample encode an identical CDR3 as well. The chain couples TRBV5-1 to TRBJ2-3, with 9 bases matching TRBD2. Germline CDR1 is SGHRS and CDR2 is YFSETQ. The junction had 4 bases not matched to a gene; V was cut back by 0 bases and J by 2 bases. This CDR3 spans 16 amino acids. The CDR3 protein is CASSLGLAGSTDTQYF. DNA of the CDR3: TGCGCCAGCAGCTTGGGGCTAGCGGGATCCACAGATACGCAGTATTTT.

The chain employs TRBV18 and TRBJ2-5; 10 bases are shared with TRBD1. CDR1 and CDR2 from the germline V gene are KGHSH and LQKENI. After removal of 4 bases from V and 1 base from J, the junction contained 6 bases not matched to a gene. The CDR3 extends over 16 amino acids. Here the CDR3 reads CASSLGTGAPQETQYF. For the CDR3, the DNA is TGTGCCAGCTCACTCGGGACAGGGGCACCCCAAGAGACCCAGTACTTC.

This rearrangement joins TRBV5-8 to TRBJ1-2; 9 bases line up with TRBD1. Germline V gene lookup returns CDR1 SGHTS and CDR2 YDEGEE. This CDR3 is 19 amino acids long. The V and J ends lost 1 base and 2 bases, in that order; junction bases with no gene match: 15. CDR3 bases: TGTGCCAGCAGCTTGTCTACGGGGTGGACAGGGGCCCACAACTATGGCTACACCTTC. This sequence encodes CASSLSTGWTGAHNYGYTF.

J is TRBJ1-2 and V is TRBV11-2; a weak D match, TRBD1 (5 bases). Germline CDR1 is SGHAT and CDR2 is FQNNGV. The V end was cut by 0 bases, the J end by 7 bases, with 9 bases between. This CDR3 is 13 amino acids long. CDR3 amino acids: CASSLDGTVGYTF. Here the CDR3 DNA reads TGTGCCAGCAGCTTAGATGGGACTGTTGGCTACACCTTC. Full variable domain (missing parts from reference TRBV11-2 and TRBJ1-2): EAGVAQSPRYKIIEKRQSVAFWCNPISGHATLYWYQQILGQGPKLLIQFQNNGVVDDSQLPKDRFSAERLKGVDSTLKIQPAKLEDSAVYLCASSLDGTVGYTFGSGTRLTVV.

The chain is built from TRBV5-1 and TRBJ2-7, with TRBD1 matching 10 bases. Germline V gives CDR1 SGHRS, CDR2 YFSETQ. The CDR3 loop spans 15 amino acids. After removal of 0 bases from V and 7 bases from J, the junction contained 7 bases not matched to a gene. The CDR3 bases are TGCGCCAGCAGCTTGGGCGGGACAGGGGTAAGGGAGCAGTACTTC. Translation gives CASSLGGTGVREQYF.

The V gene is TRBV19, the J gene TRBJ2-5, with TRBD1 matching 11 bases. CDR3 length equals 16 residues. Germline V gene sequence: CDR1 LNHDA, CDR2 SQIVND (reference sequence). V lost 4 bases to trimming and J lost 1 base; unmatched junction nucleotides: 5. For the CDR3, the DNA is TGTGCCAGTAGTAACAGGGACAGGGGGATCCAAGAGACCCAGTACTTC. Translation: CASSNRDRGIQETQYF.

This clone was observed a handful of times. CDR3 in DNA: TGTGCCAGCAGCTTGCACAGGGGCACCCTTCGGTACGAGCAGTACTTC. Translating it yields CASSLHRGTLRYEQYF. The chain carries TRBV5-6 and TRBJ2-7; TRBD1 aligns across 7 bases. Germline lookup yields CDR1 SGHDT and CDR2 YYEEEE. The CDR3 sequence is 16 residues long. The ends lost 1 base at V and 4 bases at J; junction bases unmatched: 11.

As for this clone: The junction shows a germline mismatch at one end, possibly a read error. V usage is TRBV7-7 and J usage is TRBJ2-1, with TRBD1 identical over 7 bases. The CDR3 extends over 13 amino acids. Germline V lookup: CDR1 SSHAT, CDR2 FNYEAQ (reference sequence). CDR3 nucleotide sequence: TGTGCTAGCAGCTTAGAGACAGGGTATGAGCAGTTCTTC. Protein: CASSLETGYEQFF.

This clone appeared a few times. The chain carries TRBV10-3 and TRBJ2-7, with TRBD1 matching over 7 bases. This CDR3 spans 13 amino acids. J lost 2 bases, V lost 3 bases, and 1 base had no gene match. Per the germline V gene, CDR1 is ENHRY and CDR2 is SYGVKD. CDR3 in amino acids: CAISEGGPYEQYF. Written as DNA, the CDR3 is TGTGCCATCAGTGAAGGGGGCCCCTACGAGCAGTACTTC.

The chain combines TRBV7-8 with TRBJ2-3, with D possibly matching TRBD1 (6 bases). V gave up 5 bases and J gave up 0 bases, with 12 bases separating them. CDR1 is SGHVS and CDR2 is FQNEAQ in the germline V gene. The CDR3 runs to 15 residues. The CDR3 coding sequence is TGTGCCAGCAGCACGGGACACTTTAGCACAGATACGCAGTATTTT. It codes for CASSTGHFSTDTQYF.

The J gene is TRBJ1-6, the V gene TRBV7-6; TRBD1 matches 7 bases. This CDR3 contains 16 residues. V trimming: 1 base; J trimming: 7 bases; junction bases outside the gene matches: 7. Per germline, CDR1 SGHVS and CDR2 FNYEAQ. CDR3 loop: CASSLGRWDSNSPLHF. CDR3 nucleotide sequence: TGTGCCAGCAGCTTAGGCAGGTGGGACAGCAATTCACCCCTCCACTTT.

With respect to this clone: Different DNA sequences within this sample yield the same CDR3. The chain couples TRBV6-5 to TRBJ2-1; a weak D match, TRBD2 (5 bases). Germline lookup yields CDR1 MNHEY and CDR2 SVGAGI. The CDR3 is 14 residues long. V lost 6 bases, J lost 3 bases, and 12 bases lay in between. CDR3 sequence (DNA): TGTGCCAGCAGGGGCCTCGGGGACTACAATGAGCAGTTCTTC. Protein: CASRGLGDYNEQFF.

V gene TRBV7-8 combines with J gene TRBJ2-7; TRBD1 might be the D (5 bases). Germline CDR1 and CDR2: SGHVS and FQNEAQ. Trimming took 5 bases from V and 3 from J, leaving 14 bases between them. The length of the CDR3 is 14 residues. CDR3 coding DNA: TGTGCCAGCAGCACCCGACAGAGATTCTACGAGCAGTACTTC. Translation: CASSTRQRFYEQYF.

This chain connects TRBV20-1 to TRBJ1-1, with no clear D. V was shortened by 0 bases and J by 10 bases, with 9 bases between the two germline ends. In germline, CDR1 is DFQATT, CDR2 SNEGSKA (reference sequence). This CDR3 is 11 amino acids long. In DNA, the CDR3 is TGCAGTGCTAGAGAGGGCCCCCGAGCTTTCTTT. Its translation: CSAREGPRAFF.

This clone was recorded only once. The rearrangement joins TRBV6-4 to TRBJ2-1; 9 bases align to TRBD1. CDR1 MRHNA and CDR2 SNTAGT come from the germline V gene. The CDR3 length is 15 residues. With V trimmed by 6 bases and J by 8 bases, 11 bases remained unmatched. Here the CDR3 DNA reads TGTGCCAGCAGCCACACCGGGACAGGGATAGATGAGCAGTTCTTC. Its translation: CASSHTGTGIDEQFF.

This chain joins TRBV11-2 and TRBJ1-2; D might be TRBD1 (5 bases). The CDR3 is 15 amino acids. Germline assignment: CDR1 SGHAT and CDR2 FQNNGV. V lost 4 bases, J lost 0 bases, and 12 bases lay in between. The CDR3 coding sequence is TGTGCCAGCAGCTCGGGACTGTACACTAACTATGGCTACACCTTC. This sequence encodes CASSSGLYTNYGYTF.

The chain joins TRBV7-9 to TRBJ2-7, with a tentative D call TRBD2 (5 bases). Germline assignment: CDR1 SEHNR and CDR2 FQNEAQ (reference sequence). Trimming pared 6 bases from V and 1 base from J, leaving 13 bases between. The CDR3 is made up of 14 amino acids. This chain's CDR3 is CASRGARFSYEQYF. CDR3 sequence (DNA): TGTGCCAGCAGGGGAGCGCGGTTTTCCTACGAGCAGTACTTC.

The chain carries TRBV19 and TRBJ1-1; a possible D gene is TRBD1 (5 bases). The V gene's germline CDR1 is LNHDA and CDR2 SQIVND (reference sequence). This CDR3 comprises 14 residues. The ends were cut back, 3 bases at V and 2 bases at J, with 10 bases in the middle. The CDR3 loop is CASSIQGGNTEAFF. Here the CDR3 DNA reads TGTGCCAGTAGTATCCAGGGAGGTAACACTGAAGCTTTCTTT.

V gene TRBV27 combines with J gene TRBJ2-3; 10 bases fit TRBD2. The germline gives CDR1 MNHEY, CDR2 SMNVEV (reference sequence). The CDR3 spans 17 residues. V shed 4 bases and J 5 bases; nucleotides not matched to a gene: 12. CDR3 in DNA: TGTGCCAGCAGTTCCCCCGCTAGCGGGAGAGCAGGAGATACGCAGTATTTT. Protein: CASSSPASGRAGDTQYF.

V and J are TRBV4-1 and TRBJ2-3; D is perhaps TRBD1 (5 bases). This CDR3 contains 14 residues. In germline, CDR1 is MGHRA, CDR2 YSYEKL. The V gene lost 4 bases and the J gene lost 4 bases, with 12 bases spanning the gap. The CDR3 DNA reads as TGCGCCAGCAGCCGGTTCAGGGTCGCAGATACGCAGTATTTT. As protein: CASSRFRVADTQYF.

The chain is built from TRBV5-6 and TRBJ2-7; tentative D call: TRBD1 (6 bases). The CDR3 contains 13 residues. CDR1 is SGHDT and CDR2 is YYEEEE in the germline V gene. V shed 4 bases and J shed 5 bases, with 13 bases lying between them. CDR3 protein: CASSPTNRDEQYF. The CDR3 DNA follows: TGTGCCAGCAGCCCTACCAACAGGGACGAGCAGTACTTC.

The rearrangement links TRBV19 to TRBJ1-1; 7 bases align to TRBD1. The V gene end was trimmed by 4 bases and the J gene end by 3 bases; junction bases not matched to a gene: 8. Germline CDR1 is LNHDA and CDR2 is SQIVND (reference sequence). The CDR3 runs to 15 residues. DNA of the CDR3: TGTGCCAGTAGTAGGGTGTCAGGGGGGCACACTGAAGCTTTCTTT. Translating gives CASSRVSGGHTEAFF. Full variable domain (outside the CDR3, taken from reference TRBV19 and TRBJ1-1): DGGITQSPKYLFRKEGQNVTLSCEQNLNHDAMYWYRQDPGQGLRLIYYSQIVNDFQKGDIAEGYSVSREKKESFPLTVTSAQKNPTAFYLCASSRVSGGHTEAFFGQGTRLTVV.

The CDR3 is CASSEVPGNNQPQHF. The CDR3 coding sequence is TGTGCCAGCAGTGAAGTCCCAGGGAACAATCAGCCCCAGCATTTT. The genes are TRBV2 and TRBJ1-5, with D perhaps matching TRBD1 (5 bases). The CDR3 sequence is 15 residues long. The germline gives CDR1 SNHLY, CDR2 FYNNEI. Trimming stripped 1 base from V and 3 bases from J, with 10 bases between.

The chain joins TRBV7-9 to TRBJ2-5; 8 bases are a match to TRBD2. This CDR3 comprises 16 residues. V lost 3 bases, J lost 11 bases, and 17 bases stayed unmatched. CDR1 SEHNR and CDR2 FQNEAQ come from the germline V gene (reference sequence). Here the CDR3 reads CASSFNSAAGAWEQYF. The CDR3 region has the DNA TGTGCCAGCAGCTTTAATTCAGCAGCGGGAGCTTGGGAGCAGTACTTC. The whole variable domain, filled in from reference TRBV7-9 and TRBJ2-5, reads DTGVSQNPRHKITKRGQNVTFRCDPISEHNRLYWYRQTLGQGPEFLTYFQNEAQLEKSRLLSDRFSAERPKGSFSTLEIQRTEQGDSAMYLCASSFNSAAGAWEQYFGPGTRLLVL.

V gene TRBV6-1 combines with J gene TRBJ1-2; D is uncertain. CDR1 is MNHNS, CDR2 SASEGT, per germline. This CDR3 has 13 amino acids. Trimming took off 6 bases at V and 4 bases at J, with 12 bases between the two ends. CDR3 in amino acids: CASREASGYGYTF. The DNA for the CDR3 is TGTGCCAGCAGGGAGGCCTCCGGCTATGGCTACACCTTC.